A single sample gave rise to the 26 T cell receptor beta chains below, sequenced in a study of Ad26.COV2.S vaccination and SARS-CoV-2 variants. Sequencing was performed with immunoSEQ multiplex PCR; in TCRdb, only in-frame clones are kept and a portion is missing. The data show more than 400,000 clones, around 92% seen once. This sample's treatment: approximately 18 received Ad26.COV2.S at low or high dose, single or two shots; several received placebo; per-sample allocation not given. Day 63 following the first vaccine or placebo injection was when the samples were taken. The sample was peripheral blood, taken in a trial of Ad26.COV2.S vaccine versus placebo. Receptor source: a person aged 18-65 years who received the Ad26.COV2.S COVID-19 vaccine or a placebo.

V and J are TRBV6-5 and TRBJ1-2; D is uncertain. This CDR3 is built from 11 residues. Germline-derived CDR1 and CDR2 are MNHEY and SVGAGI. V lost 2 bases and J 8 bases, leaving 6 bases between the germline ends. The CDR3 region has the DNA TGTGCCAGCAGTTACAACGGCGGCTACACCTTC. It is translated as CASSYNGGYTF.

This chain links TRBV3-1 (or the pseudogene TRBV3-2) with TRBJ2-4; TRBD2 matches 10 bases. Germline values: CDR1 LGHDT, CDR2 YNNKEL (reference sequence). The V segment lost 2 bases and the J segment 1 base; nucleotides outside the gene matches: 14. CDR3 length: 20 residues. The CDR3 nucleotides are TGTGCCAGCAGCCAAACTATTAGCGGGGGGACTATAGGGGCCAAAAACATTCAGTACTTC. This translates into CASSQTISGGTIGAKNIQYF.

The rearrangement links TRBV27 to TRBJ1-1; unclear D gene. The CDR3 consists of 11 residues. The V gene's germline CDR1 is MNHEY and CDR2 SMNVEV (reference sequence). V was clipped by 10 bases and J by 0 bases, with 6 bases between them. CDR3 nucleotides: TGTGCCAACGGGATGAACACTGAAGCTTTCTTT. As protein: CANGMNTEAFF.

The rearrangement joins TRBV27 to TRBJ2-7, with D hard to call. V was cut by 0 bases and J by 4 bases, with 16 bases left in between. CDR3 size: 16 residues. Germline lookup yields CDR1 MNHEY and CDR2 SMNVEV (reference sequence). This CDR3 reads CASSLSPSAASYEQYF. The CDR3 DNA follows: TGTGCCAGCAGTTTATCACCCTCGGCAGCCTCTTACGAGCAGTACTTC.

The rearrangement links TRBV7-2 to TRBJ2-7; no definite D call. The CDR3 length is 13 residues. V was trimmed by 2 bases and J by 2 bases, leaving 7 bases between them. Germline CDR1 is SGHTA and CDR2 is FQGNSA. The CDR3 region is CASSLQDPYEQYF. The CDR3 nucleotides read TGTGCCAGCAGCTTACAGGACCCCTACGAGCAGTACTTC.

The chain carries TRBV5-8 and TRBJ1-2; D ambiguous. V was pared by 0 bases and J by 2 bases, with 14 bases between. CDR3 length equals 16 residues. Per the germline V gene, CDR1 is SGHTS and CDR2 is YDEGEE. This CDR3 is CASSLAGEELNYGYTF. CDR3 nucleotide sequence: TGTGCCAGCAGCTTGGCCGGTGAGGAGTTGAACTATGGCTACACCTTC.

This chain connects TRBV2 to TRBJ1-5; D ambiguous. In germline, CDR1 is SNHLY, CDR2 FYNNEI. Trimming took 7 bases from V and 3 from J, leaving 16 bases between them. The CDR3 loop spans 15 amino acids. CDR3 amino acids: CASTVSRATNQPQHF. In DNA form, the CDR3 reads TGTGCCAGCACGGTTTCCCGGGCCACCAATCAGCCCCAGCATTTT.

The rearrangement links TRBV6-5 to TRBJ1-2; tentatively, D is TRBD1 (6 bases). Germline CDR1 reads MNHEY; CDR2 reads SVGAGI. The CDR3 extends over 12 amino acids. The V end was cut by 6 bases, the J end by 9 bases, with 14 bases between. The CDR3 sequence: CASRAYRDRYTF. CDR3 bases: TGTGCCAGCAGAGCGTACAGGGATCGCTACACCTTC.

V gene TRBV7-8 combines with J gene TRBJ2-7; D is undetermined. The germline gives CDR1 SGHVS, CDR2 FQNEAQ. CDR3 length: 14 amino acids. With 1 base removed from V and 4 bases from J, the gap between germline ends came to 11 bases. CDR3 region: CASSLEVGRYEQYF. The DNA for the CDR3 is TGTGCCAGCAGCTTAGAGGTCGGACGTTACGAGCAGTACTTC.

The chain couples TRBV19 to TRBJ1-1, with TRBD1 as a possible D gene (5 bases). Trimming took 4 bases from V and 3 from J, leaving 15 bases between them. The CDR3 sequence is 15 residues long. Germline V gene lookup returns CDR1 LNHDA and CDR2 SQIVND (reference sequence). The CDR3 bases are TGTGCCAGTAGTACCTTTGCGGGGGGATACACTGAAGCTTTCTTT. Translated: CASSTFAGGYTEAFF.

A note on this clone: The junction differs from germline at one of its ends, possibly a read error. The chain carries TRBV28 and TRBJ1-1; possibly TRBD1 for D (6 bases). CDR3 length equals 15 residues. Germline assignment: CDR1 MDHEN and CDR2 SYDVKM. The CDR3 loop reads CASSLYQGSNTEAFF. The CDR3 DNA reads TGTGCCAGCAGCTTATATCAGGGGTCGAACACTGAAGCTTTCTTT.

V and J are TRBV27 and TRBJ2-1; D possibly corresponds to TRBD2 (6 bases). This CDR3 spans 14 amino acids. Deletions cut 6 bases from V and 7 bases from J, with 16 bases between. Germline lookup yields CDR1 MNHEY and CDR2 SMNVEV (reference sequence). The CDR3 DNA reads TGTGCCAGCAGGGTTTGGGGGACTGCAAATGAGCAGTTCTTC. Its protein product is CASRVWGTANEQFF.

This clone is a singleton in its sample. The CDR3 reads CASSLYRDEQYF. CDR3 nucleotide sequence: TGTGCCAGCAGCTTGTATCGAGACGAGCAGTACTTC. V gene TRBV7-2 combines with J gene TRBJ2-7, with D uncertain. Per the germline V gene, CDR1 is SGHTA and CDR2 is FQGNSA. The V end lost 3 bases, the J end lost 5 bases, and 8 bases lay between the germline ends. The CDR3 has 12 residues.

The chain employs TRBV5-6 and TRBJ2-7; D ambiguous. CDR1 is SGHDT, CDR2 YYEEEE, per germline. V was clipped by 0 bases and J by 0 bases, with 7 bases between them. The CDR3 runs 14 residues. The CDR3 nucleotides read TGTGCCAGCAGCTTGGCGGCAGGCTCCTACGAGCAGTACTTC. Residues: CASSLAAGSYEQYF.

The chain joins TRBV7-2 to TRBJ2-3; D is undetermined. Germline V gives CDR1 SGHTA, CDR2 FQGNSA. Between the trimmed V and J ends, which lost 8 bases and 1 base, there was a span of 7 bases. The CDR3 has 12 amino acids. DNA of the CDR3: TGTGCCAGCCGGACGGGCACAGATACGCAGTATTTT. Translation: CASRTGTDTQYF. Full variable domain (outside the CDR3, taken from reference TRBV7-2 and TRBJ2-3): GAGVSQSPSNKVTEKGKDVELRCDPISGHTALYWYRQSLGQGLEFLIYFQGNSAPDKSGLPSDRFSAERTGGSVSTLTIQRTQQEDSAVYLCASRTGTDTQYFGPGTRLTVL.

This clone showed up just once. This chain connects TRBV7-2 to TRBJ2-5; D possibly corresponds to TRBD2 (7 bases). In germline, CDR1 is SGHTA, CDR2 FQGNSA. V gave up 2 bases and J gave up 2 bases, with 12 bases separating them. CDR3 length: 15 amino acids. The DNA of the CDR3 is TGTGCCAGCAGCTTAAAAGGGGGACTACAAGAGACCCAGTACTTC. Protein sequence: CASSLKGGLQETQYF. The complete variable domain, with remaining parts taken from reference TRBV7-2 and TRBJ2-5, reads GAGVSQSPSNKVTEKGKDVELRCDPISGHTALYWYRQSLGQGLEFLIYFQGNSAPDKSGLPSDRFSAERTGGSVSTLTIQRTQQEDSAVYLCASSLKGGLQETQYFGPGTRLLVL.

V and J are TRBV7-9 and TRBJ2-7, with 7 positions matching TRBD1. The germline V gene has CDR1 SEHNR and CDR2 FQNEAQ (reference sequence). J lost 0 bases, V lost 7 bases, and 6 bases had no gene match. The CDR3 consists of 14 residues. The CDR3 loop is CASKQQGSSYEQYF. DNA of the CDR3: TGTGCCAGCAAGCAACAGGGGAGCTCCTACGAGCAGTACTTC.

The table lists this clone with a count of one. This chain links TRBV4-3 with TRBJ2-7; a weak D match, TRBD1 (6 bases). The CDR3 extends over 15 amino acids. Between the trimmed V and J ends, which lost 1 base and 2 bases, there was a span of 12 bases. CDR1 is LGHNA, CDR2 YSLEER, per germline. CDR3 in amino acids: CASSQVRDTTYEQYF. For the CDR3, the DNA is TGCGCCAGCAGCCAAGTCAGGGACACCACCTACGAGCAGTACTTC.

J is TRBJ2-5 and V is TRBV30; a weak D match, TRBD1 (5 bases). V lost 3 bases to trimming and J lost 5 bases, with 16 bases between them. The germline CDR1 and CDR2 sequences are GTSNPN and SVGIG (reference sequence). This CDR3 spans 14 amino acids. The CDR3 reads CAWRNRGFGETQYF. The CDR3 coding sequence is TGTGCCTGGAGAAATAGGGGTTTTGGGGAGACCCAGTACTTC.

The J gene is TRBJ1-1, the V gene TRBV30; D may be TRBD1 (6 bases). CDR1 GTSNPN and CDR2 SVGIG come from the germline V gene (reference sequence). This CDR3 comprises 15 residues. Trimming left V 3 bases short and J 0 bases short, with 14 bases between. The CDR3 here is CAWRTGWVMNTEAFF. The CDR3 DNA follows: TGTGCCTGGAGAACAGGGTGGGTTATGAACACTGAAGCTTTCTTT.

The J gene is TRBJ1-5, the V gene TRBV7-9; D not resolved. This CDR3 is built from 14 residues. V lost 3 bases, J lost 2 bases, and 8 bases lay in between. In germline, CDR1 is SEHNR, CDR2 FQNEAQ (reference sequence). CDR3 nucleotides: TGTGCCAGCAGCTTGCAAAACGGCAATCAGCCCCAGCATTTT. Translating gives CASSLQNGNQPQHF.

This rearrangement joins TRBV29-1 to TRBJ1-1, with a tentative D call TRBD1 (5 bases). Trimming removed 7 bases from V and 4 bases from J, with 16 bases in between. CDR1 and CDR2 from the germline V gene are SQVTM and ANQGSEA. The CDR3 sequence is 13 residues long. The DNA for the CDR3 is TGCAGCGCGGCCTTTTCGGGGGGCACTGAAGCTTTCTTT. Encoded protein: CSAAFSGGTEAFF.

This chain connects TRBV28 to TRBJ1-2, with a possible D match to TRBD1 (5 bases). There are 16 residues in the CDR3. V lost 1 base to trimming and J lost 3 bases, with 15 bases between them. Germline CDR1 MDHEN, CDR2 SYDVKM. CDR3 region: CASSLFGSGHDYGYTF. DNA for the CDR3: TGTGCCAGCAGTTTATTCGGCTCTGGACACGACTATGGCTACACCTTC.

This clone turned up a few times. The J gene is TRBJ1-3, the V gene TRBV28; TRBD1 matches at 7 bases. This CDR3 is built from 16 residues. The V gene end was trimmed by 5 bases and the J gene end by 0 bases; junction bases not matched to a gene: 7. Germline V gives CDR1 MDHEN, CDR2 SYDVKM. CDR3 DNA: TGTGCCAGCAGTGCCCCGACAGGGTCCTCTGGAAACACCATATATTTT. This sequence encodes CASSAPTGSSGNTIYF.

CDR3 sequence: CASNRGREQGAENEQFF. The DNA of the CDR3 is TGTGCCAGCAACAGAGGGCGGGAGCAGGGGGCAGAAAATGAGCAGTTCTTC. The chain employs TRBV21-1 and TRBJ2-1; TRBD1, the D gene given by the table, was not confirmed from the DNA. TRBV21-1 is designated a pseudogene. The CDR3 has 17 residues.

The rearrangement links TRBV6-2 or TRBV6-3 to TRBJ1-6; D call uncertain. This CDR3 is built from 14 residues. Germline CDR1 reads MNHEY; CDR2 reads SVGEGT. The ends were cut back, 2 bases at V and 7 bases at J, with 9 bases in the middle. The CDR3 reads CASSYQPRNSPLHF. The CDR3 DNA reads as TGTGCCAGCAGTTACCAACCTCGAAATTCACCCCTCCACTTT.